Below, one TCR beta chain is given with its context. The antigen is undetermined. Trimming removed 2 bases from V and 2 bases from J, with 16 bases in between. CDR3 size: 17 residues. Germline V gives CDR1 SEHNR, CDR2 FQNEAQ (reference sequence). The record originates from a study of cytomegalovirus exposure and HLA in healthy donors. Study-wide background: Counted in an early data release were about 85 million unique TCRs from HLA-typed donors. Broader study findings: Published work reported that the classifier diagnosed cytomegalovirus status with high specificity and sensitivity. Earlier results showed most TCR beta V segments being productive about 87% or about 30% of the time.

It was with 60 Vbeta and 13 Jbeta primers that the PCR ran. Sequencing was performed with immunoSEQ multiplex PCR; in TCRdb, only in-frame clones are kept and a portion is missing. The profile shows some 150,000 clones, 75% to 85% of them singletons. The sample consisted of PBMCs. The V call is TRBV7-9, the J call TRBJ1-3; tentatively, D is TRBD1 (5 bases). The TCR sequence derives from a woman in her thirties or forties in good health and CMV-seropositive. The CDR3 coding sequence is TGTGCCAGCAGCTTAAGGGGCCCGGGGGAGACTGGAAACACCATATATTTT. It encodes CASSLRGPGETGNTIYF.